In its sample, the clone carrying this TCR beta chain was seen a few times. What it binds is unknown. The source of the sample is a study of identical twins. A template switching step contributed a universal primer site, while unique molecular identifiers were present in the cDNA. MiXCR was run by TCRdb on the 5' RACE reads, yielding one entry per CDR3 protein. The table lists more than 1.5 million distinct CDR3 sequences, roughly 35% of them singletons. Deletions cut 5 bases from V and 10 bases from J, with 12 bases between. From germline, CDR1 is SEHNR and CDR2 FQNEAQ (reference sequence). The CDR3 contains 13 residues. Findings and caveats of the study: Some out-of-frame alpha sequences were shared by twins, and these showed excess low generation probability. Zero-insertion results could be subject to partial confounding by invariant MAIT and iNKT cells. With abundant cord blood beta clonotypes, insertions were fewer; memory repertoires showed no such pattern.

The rearrangement uses TRBV7-9 and TRBJ1-6; no definite D call. Specimen: cord blood. This TCR derives from a newborn girl in good health. The DNA for the CDR3 is TGTGCCAGCAGCCCGGACTCGGTCTCACCCCTCCACTTT. It translates to CASSPDSVSPLHF.